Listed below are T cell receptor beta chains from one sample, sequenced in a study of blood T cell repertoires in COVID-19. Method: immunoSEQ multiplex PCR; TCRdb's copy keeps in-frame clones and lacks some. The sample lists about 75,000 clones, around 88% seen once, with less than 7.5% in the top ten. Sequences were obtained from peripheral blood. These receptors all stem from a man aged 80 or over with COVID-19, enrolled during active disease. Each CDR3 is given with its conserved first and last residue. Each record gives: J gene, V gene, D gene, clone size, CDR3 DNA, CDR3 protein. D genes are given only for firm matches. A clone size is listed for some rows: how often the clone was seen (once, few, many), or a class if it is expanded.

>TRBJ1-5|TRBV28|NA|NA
TGTGCCAGCAGCTTAGGACAGTTCGATCAGCCCCAGCATTTT
CASSLGQFDQPQHF
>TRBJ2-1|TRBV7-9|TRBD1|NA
TGTGCCAGCAGCTTGGGACAGGGATACAATGAGCAGTTCTTC
CASSLGQGYNEQFF
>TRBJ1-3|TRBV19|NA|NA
TGTGCCAGTAGTTCTGACACTGGAAACACCATATATTTT
CASSSDTGNTIYF
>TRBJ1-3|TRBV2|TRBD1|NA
TGTGCCAGCAGTGAACAGGGGGCTGGAAACACCATATATTTT
CASSEQGAGNTIYF
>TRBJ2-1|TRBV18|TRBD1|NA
TGTGCCAGCTCACCAAGGACAGGGGGCTCCTACAATGAGCAGTTCTTC
CASSPRTGGSYNEQFF
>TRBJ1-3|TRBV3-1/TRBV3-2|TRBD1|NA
TGTGCCAGCAGCCGGCGACAGGGACCTGGAAACACCATATATTTT
CASSRRQGPGNTIYF
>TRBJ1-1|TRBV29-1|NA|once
TGCAGCGTTGGGGCCGTTATGAACACTGAAGCTTTCTTT
CSVGAVMNTEAFF
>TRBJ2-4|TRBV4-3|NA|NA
TGCGCCAGCAGCCAAGATCGGGGGGCGCGCATTCAGTACTTC
CASSQDRGARIQYF
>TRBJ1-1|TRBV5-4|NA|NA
TGTGCCAGCAGCTTGGTGGACGGGGGGTTCACTGAAGCTTTCTTT
CASSLVDGGFTEAFF
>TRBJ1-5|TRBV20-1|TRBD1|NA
TGCAGTGCTAGTAATCAGGGGGTTGGTCAGCCCCAGCATTTT
CSASNQGVGQPQHF
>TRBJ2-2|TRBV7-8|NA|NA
TGTGCCAGCAGCTTAGCGAACAGGGCCACCGGGGAGCTGTTTTTT
CASSLANRATGELFF
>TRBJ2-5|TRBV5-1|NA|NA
TGCGCCAGCAGCTTTCAGGGGCCCGGGGAGACCCAGTACTTC
CASSFQGPGETQYF
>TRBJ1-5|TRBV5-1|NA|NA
TGCGCCAGCAGCTTGGGGCCTCTGAATCAGCCCCAGCATTTT
CASSLGPLNQPQHF
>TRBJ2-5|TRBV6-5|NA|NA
TGTGCCAGCAGTTATCGCGGGACCGGGGACCAGTACTTC
CASSYRGTGDQYF
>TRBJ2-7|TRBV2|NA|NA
TGTGCCAGCAATCTGGAGATGGGGCCCTACGAGCAGTACTTC
CASNLEMGPYEQYF
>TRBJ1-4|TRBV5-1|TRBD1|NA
TGCGCCGGAAATCGGGACAGGGATTTGGAAAAACTGTTTTTT
CAGNRDRDLEKLFF
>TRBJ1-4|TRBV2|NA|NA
TGTGCCAGCAGTGAAGCGCTTGGGAGAAATGAAAAACTGTTTTTT
CASSEALGRNEKLFF
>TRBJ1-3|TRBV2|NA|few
TGTGCCAGCAGTGACGGGATAGACTCTGGAAACACCATATATTTT
CASSDGIDSGNTIYF
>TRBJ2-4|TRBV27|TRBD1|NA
TGTGCCAGCAGTTTGAGACAGGGGACCTTACAGTACTTC
CASSLRQGTLQYF
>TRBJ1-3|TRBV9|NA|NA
TGTGCCAGCAGCGTAGAATCCGCAGGGGCTCTGGGAAACACCATATATTTT
CASSVESAGALGNTIYF
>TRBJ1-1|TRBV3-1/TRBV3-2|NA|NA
TGTGCCAGCAGCCAAGATCGAGGAGGTGGGTCCAATAAAGCTTTCTTT
CASSQDRGGGSNKAFF
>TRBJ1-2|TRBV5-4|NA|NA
TGTGCCAGCAGCTCAAACAGTAACTATGGCTACACCTTC
CASSSNSNYGYTF
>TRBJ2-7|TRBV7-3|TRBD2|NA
TGTGCCAGCAGCCCCGGGGGGGGTGGCGAGCAGTACTTC
CASSPGGGGEQYF
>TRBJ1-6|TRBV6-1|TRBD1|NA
TGTGCCAGCAGTGAAAGGGGACAGGGTGCTTCACCCCTCCACTTT
CASSERGQGASPLHF
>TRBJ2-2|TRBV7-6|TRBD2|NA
TGTGCCAGCAGGACGGGGGGAAACACCGGGGAGCTGTTTTTT
CASRTGGNTGELFF
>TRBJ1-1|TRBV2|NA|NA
TGTGCCAGCAGTGGGTCAAGTCGGGCTTTCTTT
CASSGSSRAFF
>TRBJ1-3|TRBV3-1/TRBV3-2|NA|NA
TGTGCCGGCTTGCGGTGGAGACGGGACTGCTCTGGAAACACCATATATTTT
CAGLRWRRDCSGNTIYF
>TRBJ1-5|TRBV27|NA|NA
TGTGCCAGCAGTGTAAGCTGGGAGGATCAGCCCCAGCATTTT
CASSVSWEDQPQHF
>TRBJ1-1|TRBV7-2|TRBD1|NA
TGTGCCAGCAGCCCACAACAACGACAGGGTCTCAAAGCTTTCTTT
CASSPQQRQGLKAFF
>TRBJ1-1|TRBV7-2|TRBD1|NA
TGTGCCAGCAGCTTAGCAAGGACAGGAACTCGAGCTTTCTTT
CASSLARTGTRAFF
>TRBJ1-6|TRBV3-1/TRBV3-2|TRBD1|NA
TGTGCCAGCAGTTTACGACAGGGAGATAATAATTCACCCCTCCACTTT
CASSLRQGDNNSPLHF